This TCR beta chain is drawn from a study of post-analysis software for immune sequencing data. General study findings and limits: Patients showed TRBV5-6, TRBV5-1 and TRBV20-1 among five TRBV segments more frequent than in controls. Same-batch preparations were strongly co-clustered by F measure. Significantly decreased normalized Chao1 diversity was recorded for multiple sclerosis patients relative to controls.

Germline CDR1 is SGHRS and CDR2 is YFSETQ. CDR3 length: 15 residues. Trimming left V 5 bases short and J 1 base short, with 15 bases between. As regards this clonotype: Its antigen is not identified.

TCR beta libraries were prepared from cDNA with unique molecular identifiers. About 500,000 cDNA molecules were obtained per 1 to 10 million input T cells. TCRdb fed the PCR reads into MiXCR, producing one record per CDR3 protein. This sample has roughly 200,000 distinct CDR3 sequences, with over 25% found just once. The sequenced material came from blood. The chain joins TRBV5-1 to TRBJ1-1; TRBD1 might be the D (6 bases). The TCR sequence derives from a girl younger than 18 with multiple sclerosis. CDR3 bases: TGCGCCAGCAGAAGGGGGGAGTTTGGGAACACTGAAGCTTTCTTT. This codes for CASRRGEFGNTEAFF.